The subject of this entry is one TCR beta chain. Its binding antigen is unknown. It has no much larger one-base neighbor in the sample; base qualities were not kept. The source of the sample is a study of Ad26.COV2.S vaccination and SARS-CoV-2 variants (dated by TCRdb to the early 2020s). Concerning the study at large: The specificity and breadth of SARS-CoV-2-reactive T cell receptors after Ad26.COV2.S vaccination were assessed by TCRbeta repertoire sequencing. A total of approximately 30 samples were included in the TCR-sequenced set, comprising around 19 Ad26.COV2.S vaccine recipients, 5 placebo recipients and 8 SARS-CoV-2 convalescent individuals.

The junction carries 7 bases between V and J, which are trimmed by 10 bases and 6 bases respectively. The CDR3 covers 9 residues, taking in both the cysteine and the phenylalanine. Just CDR3 DNA is preserved here, 27 bases in frame from base 1. CDR1 and CDR2, per the germline V gene, are SGHRS and YFSETQ. The immunoSEQ Assay was used to sequence TCRbeta CDR3 regions. After extraction, genomic DNA underwent amplification by bias-controlled multiplex PCR, followed by high-throughput sequencing. The authors processed their data as follows. Collapsing and filtering of sequences were performed to quantify the absolute abundance of each unique TCRbeta CDR3 region. T cell fraction was estimated by normalizing TCRbeta template counts to usable DNA, with usable DNA measured through amplification of reference genes found in all nucleated cells. Repertoire TCRs were annotated as SARS-CoV-2-specific by exact matching of V gene, CDR3 amino acid sequence and J gene to a known reactive TCR set. The reference SARS-CoV-2 TCR set was derived from MIRA and filtered for enrichment in COVID-19-positive ImmuneCODE repertoires, a step that removed public or cross-reactive TCRs. Drawing on the MIRA antigens, annotated TCRs were analysed further at the level of specific ORF or position within ORF. Breadth was defined as annotated unique rearrangements over total unique productive rearrangements; depth was the summed frequency of those rearrangements. Two-sided Wilcoxon rank-sum tests were used to compare TCR breadth between groups. Not all clones reach the TCRdb copy of this immuneACCESS table, which keeps in-frame sequences only. Checked studies attribute under half of the gap to unresolved V genes and leave the rest unexplained. V, J and clone size are those of that table, while D and trimming were read from the DNA. This sample is represented by 100,000 or so clones; roughly 80% of them were singletons. The top ten constitute approximately 15% of the sample.

What the work shows at the level of the full study, not this receptor alone: After vaccination, spike-specific CD8+ and CD4+ T cell responses were reported to show substantial breadth. Comparable non-spike TCR breadth was observed between vaccine and placebo recipients, consistent with only spike being contained in the vaccine. Compared with placebo recipients, Ad26.COV2.S recipients showed higher spike-specific TCR breadth (P = 0.0014). According to the authors, total T cell responses may have been underestimated by the TCR breadth and depth analyses.

Reading the label with the study, this specimen's time point is: individuals recovered from natural SARS-CoV-2 infection. Material: peripheral blood, obtained after recovery from COVID-19. This TCR came from a human donor who had recovered from COVID-19. The sequence links TRBV5-1 to TRBJ1-1, with no reliable assignment of the D segment. The CDR3 here reads CASKAEAFF. DNA sequence: TGCGCCTCCAAGGCTGAAGCTTTCTTT.